The entry below gives a single TCR beta chain sequence along with its context. Its specificity is not known. Documented time point: pretreatment peripheral blood. Into every PCR, synthetic TCR analog templates were spiked. The repertoire was sequenced with immunoSEQ multiplex PCR; TCRdb's copy has only in-frame clones and lacks some. The sample includes tens of thousands of clones, about 90% of them seen just once. These data originate in a study of PD-L1 blockade in urothelial cancer. Turning to the study itself: Of some 30 patients, approximately 23 were males with bladder-origin urothelial cancer. A median of about 140,000 T cells was found in the blood samples. General study points: More expansion of tumor-associated blood clones, seen at 3 weeks, marked durable-benefit patients.

The CDR3 is 14 residues long. Trimming at V came to 1 base and at J to 5 bases, leaving 2 bases not matched to a gene. Germline V gene lookup returns CDR1 SGHAT and CDR2 FQNNGV. Sequencing was performed on PBMCs, taken around atezolizumab (anti-PD-L1) treatment. The chain joins TRBV11-2 to TRBJ2-3; TRBD2 agrees at 8 bases. This receptor was identified in a man aged 60 to 69 with urothelial cancer. The CDR3 coding sequence is TGTGCCAGCAGCTTAGCGGGGGGGGGAGATACGCAGTATTTT. Protein: CASSLAGGGDTQYF.